This TCR beta chain was profiled in a study of cytomegalovirus exposure and HLA in healthy donors (TCRdb year 2017). About the study as a whole: In an earlier analysis of fewer than 750 of the donors, 276 Gb of sequence data and some 120 million unique TCR beta sequences from about 179 million T cells were reported. An early release that covered 500 to 800 HLA-typed donors contained approximately 300 gigabases of sequencing data and around 80 million unique TCR sequences. Of the roughly 400 genotyped donors, less than 90% were placed in the genetic ancestry cluster associated with self-reported Caucasian donors. The study aimed to test whether signatures of past pathogen exposure could be identified by cataloging public T cell receptors. Using immunosequencing, the study profiled T cell repertoires from 500 to 800 subjects and related those repertoires to cytomegalovirus serostatus. In addition to the first cohort of hundreds of subjects, a separate validation cohort of approximately 130 different subjects was used. To predict cytomegalovirus infection status, the study combined high-throughput TCR immunosequencing, statistical association of individual TCRs with disease status, and machine learning. In a later analysis, previously published TCR beta repertoires from several hundred donors were re-analyzed and high-resolution HLA genotyping was added so that TCR occurrence patterns could be studied. In the later analysis, no new phenotypic data were used to find candidate immune exposures; instead, reliance was placed on TCR beta sequences and their occurrence across donors. An earlier analysis of 587 of the donors used high-throughput TCR beta sequencing to judge whether each TCR beta V gene segment behaved as functional or pseudogenic. Alongside the repertoire data, information on donor age, sex, ethnicity and CMV serostatus was compiled. A later genetic analysis took genome-wide SNP genotypes for about 55% of the 666 donors and used that subset as a discovery cohort. Every discovery cohort repertoire had been produced on one sequencing platform. Both class I and class II loci were covered by HLA typing, at four-digit resolution. The number of donors typed differed by locus, with roughly 629-640 for A, B, C, DRB1 and DQB1, more than 500 for DQA1, over 600 for DPA1, and 400 to 490 for DPB1. Several DR-DQ haplotypes were handled as single units for association and clustering because linkage in the cohort was strong. Among around 400 genotyped donors of the cohort, an average of around 240,000 unique TCR beta nucleotide sequences were sequenced per donor, around 18% of them non-productive.

General findings and caveats noted by the study authors: In a later analysis, HLA-associated TCR beta chains showed more clonal expansion and lower generation probabilities than non-associated chains that were equally common. A later analysis reported that several top co-occurrence clusters appeared linked to parvovirus B19, influenza, CMV and Epstein-Barr virus. The earlier analysis of approximately 540 of the donors excluded around 17 rarely observed V segments, including chromosome 9 orphons, because counts were too low. The sequencing pipeline was judged likely to have produced a cluster of highly shared sequence variants as a technical artifact. In this cohort, only TCR beta chains were sequenced, and detectable features were limited by the absence of alpha or paired-chain data. In a later analysis, around 17,000 TCR beta sequences were associated with specific HLA alleles at a false discovery rate of 0.05. In an earlier analysis of about 600 of the donors, most TCR beta V segments appeared in productive rearrangements about 87% or about 30% of the time, broadly matching IMGT annotations. While some public TCRs were present in many individuals, most TCR sequences turned up only very rarely across donors. Correlated functional status among segregating V segments might reflect linkage disequilibrium, but an unknown experimental factor could not be ruled out. The only immune exposure information available for the cohort was CMV serostatus. Because some donors lacked HLA typing at each locus, the association tests relied only on the typed subset. Sequencing depth was assumed to be roughly uniform across donors in the presence/absence analyses, though that assumption may not hold. Compared with the approximately 670-donor mean, donors in an Asian-associated ancestry cluster had fewer N-insertions in productive TCRs, according to a later genetic analysis. Cytomegalovirus status was reported to be diagnosed by the classifier with high specificity and sensitivity in both the original and validation cohorts. A later genetic analysis associated a missense DCLRE1C variant with V-gene and J-gene trimming of TCR beta chains, and an independent cohort replicated the association. A few of the identified cytomegalovirus-associated TCR beta chains were confirmed in vitro to be specific for cytomegalovirus antigens. When HLA alleles, especially DR and DQ, strongly co-occurred, attributing TCR associations to individual alleles was difficult. Most CMV-associated TCR beta chains appeared to be HLA-restricted in a later analysis, and the HLA associations seemed to be driven largely by CMV exposure. A later analysis found that TCR association rates varied across HLA loci, with DRB1 alleles showing the most associated TCRs and HLA-C alleles the fewest. A total of fewer than 200 TCR beta chains were listed by the study as associated with cytomegalovirus. A further reported finding was that TCR beta sequences accurately predicted the HLA-A and HLA-B alleles for most subjects in the first cohort. According to the authors, the approach could potentially be generalized to other disease states and immunological phenotypes.

Remarks on this clone: Its antigen target is currently unknown. Per-base quality was not reported, and no clone a single base away is much larger than it.

The cohort comprised hundreds of healthy bone marrow donors. Cohort members were all nominally healthy when sampled, although unrecorded immune exposures were likely present. The donor tested CMV seronegative and was one of the 352 seronegative cohort members. Every donor gave a peripheral blood sample, and the peripheral blood mononuclear cells from that sample were used for TCR beta sequencing. The Qiagen DNeasy Blood Extraction Kit was used to extract genomic DNA from the blood cell samples. Libraries were constructed by the immunoSEQ multiplex PCR assay. For the multiplex PCR, a mixture combining 60 forward primers for TCR Vbeta segments and 13 reverse primers for TCR Jbeta segments was used. A multiplex PCR assay on genomic DNA amplified the CDR3 region of rearranged TCR beta genes. The amplified TCR beta libraries were sequenced on the Illumina HiSeq System as 87-base-pair reads. As for the authors' bioinformatics: Across the roughly 640 repertoires, a later analysis counted roughly 84 million unique TCR beta chains, roughly 11 million of which were shared by at least two donors. Raw reads were error-corrected and collapsed into unique sequences by a nearest-neighbor algorithm in which closely related sequences were merged to remove PCR and sequencing errors. Alignment of CDR3 sequences to IMGT reference sequences was used to assign V, D and J gene segments. For a sequence to be retained, a match of at least six nucleotides to both a V gene segment and a J gene segment was required. A rearrangement was called productive if the CDR3 had no stop codons and remained in frame with V and J, and every other rearrangement was called non-productive. CDR3 was defined according to IMGT convention as the region running from the second conserved V-encoded cysteine to the conserved J-encoded phenylalanine. The earlier analysis of about 590 of the donors excluded sequences that lacked an unambiguous match to a single V gene segment. An earlier analysis of fewer than 750 of the donors called V segments functional above 56.7% productive rearrangements and segregating when the between-donor standard deviation exceeded 5%. A statistical classification framework was built to diagnose cytomegalovirus status from the catalog of TCR beta chain sequences. In a later analysis, V and J genes were assigned by comparing TCR nucleotide sequences against IMGT/GENE-DB human TR gene sequences. The TCRdist pipeline was used in a later analysis to assign CDR3 sequences and most-parsimonious VDJ recombination scenarios. In a later analysis, every TCR beta chain was defined by the combination of its CDR3 amino acid sequence and its V-gene family, and reads without a unique V-gene family were dropped. A later analysis removed several hundred highly shared, low-generation-probability nucleotide sequences to deal with suspected cross-contamination and a sequencing artifact. In a later analysis, a clonal expansion index for each public chain was calculated from normalized within-repertoire ranks of inferred template counts. In a later analysis, generation probabilities were computed with a VDJ recombination model fitted to out-of-frame rearrangements, and the resulting probabilities were checked against IGoR. In a later analysis, TCR-TCR, TCR-HLA and TCR-CMV co-occurrence was scored with hypergeometric tests, and a repertoire-size bias correction was applied to TCR pairs. False discovery rates were estimated in a later analysis by permuting HLA or CMV assignments 20 times. In a later analysis, co-occurring TCRs were grouped using DBSCAN, with TCRdist sequence similarity added in when clustering inside HLA-allele-positive subsets. Co-occurrence clustering excluded repertoires with fewer than 30,000 or more than 120,000 public chains, plus five with anomalous nucleotide sharing. As stored in TCRdb, this immuneACCESS dataset retains in-frame rearrangements with V and J assigned. A fraction of the clones does not appear; measured against another copy, unresolved V genes explain less than half of the discrepancy, and the remainder lacks a known reason. V, J and clone size were drawn from that table, and D and trimming were deduced from the DNA. For this sample there are 150,000 to 200,000 clones; roughly four fifths appear just once. 3.1% of the sample belongs to the ten largest clones.

The TCR sequence derives from a woman aged 40 to 55 in good health and CMV-seronegative. The specimen sequenced was PBMCs.

The CDR3 here reads CASSLTYGGGAVGTDTQYF. The DNA sequence is TGTGCCAGCAGCTTAACGTACGGCGGGGGGGCCGTCGGGACAGATACGCAGTATTTT. The sequence links TRBV7-3 to TRBJ2-3, with 9 middle bases fitting TRBD2. Germline trimming amounts to 0 bases on V and 3 bases on J, with 13 as the count of junction bases outside the gene matches. The CDR3 has 19 amino acids, counting the end cysteine and phenylalanine. Only the CDR3 DNA is retained, 57 bases long and in frame from the first base. From the germline V gene, CDR1 is SGHTA and CDR2 is FQGTGA.